The rows below give T cell receptor beta chains drawn from one sample of a study of siplizumab effects on memory and regulatory T cells. Method: immunoSEQ multiplex PCR; TCRdb's copy keeps in-frame clones and lacks some. The data contain some 100,000 clones, just under 95% of them singletons. The sample consisted of non-Treg CD4+ T cells sorted from blood. The receptors stem from a human donor in good health. CDR3s include the opening cysteine and the closing phenylalanine or tryptophan. Each record gives: clone size, V gene, J gene, D gene, CDR3 DNA, CDR3 protein. The D gene is left open where the match is weak. Rows may omit the clone size; those that give it use once, few, many or a size class.

>once|TRBV19|TRBJ2-7|NA
TGTGCCAGTAGTATAGTAACAGGGTCCTACGAGCAGTACTTC
CASSIVTGSYEQYF
>NA|TRBV12-5|TRBJ2-2|TRBD1
TGTGCTAGTGGTGCAGGACAGGGGGCAAGCACCGGGGAGCTGTTTTTT
CASGAGQGASTGELFF
>once|TRBV19|TRBJ2-2|NA
TGTGCCAGTAGGGAACAGGGTAGCGGGGAGCTGTTTTTT
CASREQGSGELFF
>NA|TRBV27|TRBJ1-6|TRBD1
TGTGCCAGCAGCTCCGGACAGGGCCCCCCCTATAATTCACCCCTCCACTTT
CASSSGQGPPYNSPLHF
>few|TRBV29-1|TRBJ1-1|NA
TGCAGCGTTGGACAAGGGGGGGTCGGTACTGAAGCTTTCTTT
CSVGQGGVGTEAFF
>once|TRBV27|TRBJ2-1|NA
TGTGCCAGCAGTCCACGGACCCCCCCCACTGAGCAGTTCTTC
CASSPRTPPTEQFF
>NA|TRBV6-5|TRBJ1-5|NA
TGTGCCAGCAGTGACCACAGGGGCAATCAGCCCCAGCATTTT
CASSDHRGNQPQHF
>NA|TRBV7-3|TRBJ2-3|NA
TGTGCCAGCAGCCCTGGGACTTTGACAGATACGCAGTATTTT
CASSPGTLTDTQYF
>few|TRBV27|TRBJ1-2|NA
TGTGCCAGCACCCCGGACACTCACATAGGGGTCTATGGCTACACCTTC
CASTPDTHIGVYGYTF
>NA|TRBV7-9|TRBJ2-7|NA
TGTGCCAGCAGCCCCCACCAACCGACCTACGAGCAGTACTTC
CASSPHQPTYEQYF
>NA|TRBV19|TRBJ2-5|NA
TGTGCCAGTAAGAAGGGGCGGTGGCCTGGGGAGACCCAGTACTTC
CASKKGRWPGETQYF
>NA|TRBV7-7|TRBJ2-1|TRBD2
TGTGCCAGCAGCTTAGGATGGGGGGGTAAGGGGCCTAATGAGCAGTTCTTC
CASSLGWGGKGPNEQFF
>NA|TRBV30|TRBJ1-6|TRBD1
TGTGCCTGGAGTGTACAAGGGACAGGGTATTCACCCCTCCACTTT
CAWSVQGTGYSPLHF
>NA|TRBV5-1|TRBJ1-2|NA
TGCGCCAGCAGCTCCCTAACCGGGACCTATGGCTACACCTTC
CASSSLTGTYGYTF
>NA|TRBV5-4|TRBJ2-3|TRBD1
TGTGCCAGCAGCCTACGGGACAGGGTGGGATTATACAAAGATACGCAGTATTTT
CASSLRDRVGLYKDTQYF
>NA|TRBV5-1|TRBJ2-2|TRBD2
TGCGCCAGCAGCTCGCCGGGACTAGCGGGGGGGCATTCATCCGGGGAGCTGTTTTTT
CASSSPGLAGGHSSGELFF
>once|TRBV4-3|TRBJ1-5|NA
TGCGCCAGCAGCCAAGATATTTCCCAGCCCCAGCATTTT
CASSQDISQPQHF
>NA|TRBV2|TRBJ1-6|NA
TGTGCCAGCAGTGAAGAGGGTTACTATAATTCACCCCTCCACTTT
CASSEEGYYNSPLHF
>NA|TRBV7-3|TRBJ1-2|NA
TGTGCCAGCAGCTTGGACGGCTCAACTAACTATGGCTACACCTTC
CASSLDGSTNYGYTF
>NA|TRBV2|TRBJ1-5|NA
TGTGCCAGCAGTGAAGTTGCAACTAGCAATCAGCCCCAGCATTTT
CASSEVATSNQPQHF
>NA|TRBV19|TRBJ2-1|TRBD2
TGTGCCAGTAGTCCGCGGGGGGCTCTTTACAATGAGCAGTTCTTC
CASSPRGALYNEQFF
>NA|TRBV7-9|TRBJ1-2|NA
TGTGCCAGCAGCTCCAGGATTGGGGGCGGCTATGGCTACACCTTC
CASSSRIGGGYGYTF
>NA|TRBV28|TRBJ1-1|TRBD1
TGTGCCAGCAGTTCGACAGGGTGGGGCACTGAAGCTTTCTTT
CASSSTGWGTEAFF
>NA|TRBV5-4|TRBJ1-5|TRBD1
TGTGCCAGCAGCTTGGTCAACGACAGGGGGCAGGGGAGTCAGCCCCAGCATTTT
CASSLVNDRGQGSQPQHF
>NA|TRBV19|TRBJ2-5|NA
TGTGCCAGTAGTTCTCGCCGCACCCAAGAGACCCAGTACTTC
CASSSRRTQETQYF
>NA|TRBV4-1|TRBJ1-6|NA
TGCGCCAGCAGCCAAGAGGGGAGGGTTTACTATAATTCACCCCTCCACTTT
CASSQEGRVYYNSPLHF
>NA|TRBV5-1|TRBJ2-3|NA
TGCGCCAGCAGCTTGGGGGTGTCGACAGATACGCAGTATTTT
CASSLGVSTDTQYF
>NA|TRBV5-1|TRBJ2-5|NA
TGCGCCAGCAGCTTAGGGACGGGGAGGGAGACCCAGTACTTC
CASSLGTGRETQYF
>NA|TRBV6-1|TRBJ2-5|NA
TGTGCCAGCAGTGAAGCCGGGTTTTGGTTGGTTGAGACCCAGTACTTC
CASSEAGFWLVETQYF
>NA|TRBV6-1|TRBJ2-3|NA
TGTGCCAGCAGTGAACAGGGCGTCCCAGTGGATACGCAGTATTTT
CASSEQGVPVDTQYF